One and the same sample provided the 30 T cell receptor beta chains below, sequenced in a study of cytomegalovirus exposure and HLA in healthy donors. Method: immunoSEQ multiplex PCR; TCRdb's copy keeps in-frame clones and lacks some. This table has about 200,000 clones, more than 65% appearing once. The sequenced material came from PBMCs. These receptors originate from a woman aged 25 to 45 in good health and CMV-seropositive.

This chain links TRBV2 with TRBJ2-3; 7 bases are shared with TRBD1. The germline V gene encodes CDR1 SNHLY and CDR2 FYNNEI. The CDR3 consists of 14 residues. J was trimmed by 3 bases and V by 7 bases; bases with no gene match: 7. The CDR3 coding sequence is TGTGCCAGCATCCACACAGGGGCGACAGATACGCAGTATTTT. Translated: CASIHTGATDTQYF.

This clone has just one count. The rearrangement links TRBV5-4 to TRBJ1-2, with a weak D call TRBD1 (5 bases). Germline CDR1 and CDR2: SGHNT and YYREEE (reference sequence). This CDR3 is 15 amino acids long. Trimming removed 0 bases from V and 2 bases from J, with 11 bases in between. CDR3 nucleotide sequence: TGTGCCAGCAGCTTGGCAGGGTTCGGCAACTATGGCTACACCTTC. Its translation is CASSLAGFGNYGYTF.

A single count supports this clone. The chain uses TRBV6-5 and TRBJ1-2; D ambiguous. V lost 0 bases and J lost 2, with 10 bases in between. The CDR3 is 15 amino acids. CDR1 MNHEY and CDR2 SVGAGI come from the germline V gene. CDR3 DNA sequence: TGTGCCAGCAGTTACTCGAAGATACAGAACTATGGCTACACCTTC. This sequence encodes CASSYSKIQNYGYTF.

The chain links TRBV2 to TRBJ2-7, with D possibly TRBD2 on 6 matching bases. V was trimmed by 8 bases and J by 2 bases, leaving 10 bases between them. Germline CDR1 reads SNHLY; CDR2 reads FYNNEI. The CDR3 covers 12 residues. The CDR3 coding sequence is TGTGCCAGCGCACCGGGGGCCTACGAGCAGTACTTC. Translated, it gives CASAPGAYEQYF.

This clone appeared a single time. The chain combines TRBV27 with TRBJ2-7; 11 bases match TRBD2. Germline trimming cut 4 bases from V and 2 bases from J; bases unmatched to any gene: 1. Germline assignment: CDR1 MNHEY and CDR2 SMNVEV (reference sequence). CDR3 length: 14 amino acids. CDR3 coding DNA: TGTGCCAGCAGTTCTAGCGGGGGGACCTACGAGCAGTACTTC. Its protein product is CASSSSGGTYEQYF.

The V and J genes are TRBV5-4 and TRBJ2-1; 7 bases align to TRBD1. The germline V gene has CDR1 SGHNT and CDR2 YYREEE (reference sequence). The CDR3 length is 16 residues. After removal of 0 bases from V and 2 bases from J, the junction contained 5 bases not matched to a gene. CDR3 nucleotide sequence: TGTGCCAGCAGCTTGGCCGTAGGGGGCCCCTACAATGAGCAGTTCTTC. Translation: CASSLAVGGPYNEQFF.

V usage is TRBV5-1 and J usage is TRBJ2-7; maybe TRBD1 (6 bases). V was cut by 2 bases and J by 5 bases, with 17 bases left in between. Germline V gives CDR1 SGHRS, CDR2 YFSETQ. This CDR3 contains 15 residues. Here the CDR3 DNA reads TGCGCCAGCAGCTTCGAAAATAGACAGGTAGACGAGCAGTACTTC. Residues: CASSFENRQVDEQYF. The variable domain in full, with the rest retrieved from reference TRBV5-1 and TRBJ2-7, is KAGVTQTPRYLIKTRGQQVTLSCSPISGHRSVSWYQQTPGQGLQFLFEYFSETQRNKGNFPGRFSGRQFSNSRSEMNVSTLELGDSALYLCASSFENRQVDEQYFGPGTRLTVT.

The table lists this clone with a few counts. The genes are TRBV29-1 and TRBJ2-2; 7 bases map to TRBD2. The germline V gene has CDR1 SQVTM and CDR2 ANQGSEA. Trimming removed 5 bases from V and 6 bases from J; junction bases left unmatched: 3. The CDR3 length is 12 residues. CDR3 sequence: CSVRGRAGELFF. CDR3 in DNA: TGCAGCGTTCGCGGGAGAGCCGGGGAGCTGTTTTTT.

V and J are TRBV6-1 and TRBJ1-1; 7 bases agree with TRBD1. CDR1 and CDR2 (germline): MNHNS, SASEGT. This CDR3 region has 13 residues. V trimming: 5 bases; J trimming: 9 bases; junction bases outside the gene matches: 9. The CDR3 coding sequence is TGTGCCAGCAGTTCCGGGACAGACCATAAAGCTTTCTTT. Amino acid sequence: CASSSGTDHKAFF.

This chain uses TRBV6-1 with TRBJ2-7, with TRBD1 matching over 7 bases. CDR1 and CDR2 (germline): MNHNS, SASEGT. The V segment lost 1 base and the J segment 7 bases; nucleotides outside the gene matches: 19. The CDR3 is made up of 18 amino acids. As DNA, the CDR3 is TGTGCCAGCAGTGAAGTTAGGGGGCAAGCGACTAAACGGGAAGAGCAGTACTTC. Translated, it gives CASSEVRGQATKREEQYF.

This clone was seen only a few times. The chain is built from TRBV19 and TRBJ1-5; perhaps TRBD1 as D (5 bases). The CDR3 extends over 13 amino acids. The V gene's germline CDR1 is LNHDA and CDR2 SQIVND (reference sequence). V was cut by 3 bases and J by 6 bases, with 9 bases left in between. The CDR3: CASSIQGGQPQHF. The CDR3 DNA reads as TGTGCCAGTAGTATTCAGGGAGGTCAGCCCCAGCATTTT.

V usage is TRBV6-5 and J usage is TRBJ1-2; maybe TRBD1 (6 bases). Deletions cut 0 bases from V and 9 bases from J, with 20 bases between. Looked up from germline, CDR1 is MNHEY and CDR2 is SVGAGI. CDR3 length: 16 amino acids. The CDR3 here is CASSYSTGNTPGRYTF. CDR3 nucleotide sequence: TGTGCCAGCAGTTACTCCACAGGGAATACCCCGGGGCGCTACACCTTC.

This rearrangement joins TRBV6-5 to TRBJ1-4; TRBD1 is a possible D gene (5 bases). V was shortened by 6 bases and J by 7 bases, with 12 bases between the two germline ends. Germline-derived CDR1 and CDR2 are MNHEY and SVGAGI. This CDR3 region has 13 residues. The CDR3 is CASSRVFIEKLFF. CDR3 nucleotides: TGTGCCAGCAGCAGGGTGTTTATTGAAAAACTGTTTTTT.

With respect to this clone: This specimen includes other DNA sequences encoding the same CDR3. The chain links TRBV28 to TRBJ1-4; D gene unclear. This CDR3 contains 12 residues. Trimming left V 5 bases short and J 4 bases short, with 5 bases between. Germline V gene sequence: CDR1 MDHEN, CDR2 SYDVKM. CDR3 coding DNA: TGTGCCAGCAGTCTCCTTAATGAAAAACTGTTTTTT. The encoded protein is CASSLLNEKLFF. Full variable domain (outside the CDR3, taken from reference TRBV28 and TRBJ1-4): DVKVTQSSRYLVKRTGEKVFLECVQDMDHENMFWYRQDPGLGLRLIYFSYDVKMKEKGDIPEGYSVSREKKERFSLILESASTNQTSMYLCASSLLNEKLFFGSGTQLSVL.

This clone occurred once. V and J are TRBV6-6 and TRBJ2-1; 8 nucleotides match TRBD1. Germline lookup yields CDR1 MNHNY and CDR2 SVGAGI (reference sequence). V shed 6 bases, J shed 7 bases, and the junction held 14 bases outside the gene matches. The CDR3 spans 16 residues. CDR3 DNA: TGTGCCAGCAGAAGTGCTACCGGGGACAGGAAAAATGAGCAGTTCTTC. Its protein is CASRSATGDRKNEQFF.

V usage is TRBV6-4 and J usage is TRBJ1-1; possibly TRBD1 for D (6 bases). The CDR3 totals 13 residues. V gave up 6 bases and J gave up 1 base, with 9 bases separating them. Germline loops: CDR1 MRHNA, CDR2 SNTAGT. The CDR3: CASSEQGNTEAFF. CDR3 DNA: TGTGCCAGCAGCGAACAGGGGAACACTGAAGCTTTCTTT.

The CDR3 loop is CASSLGLAGNEQFF. As DNA, the CDR3 is TGCGCCAGCAGCTTGGGACTAGCGGGCAATGAGCAGTTCTTC. J is TRBJ2-1 and V is TRBV5-1, with 10 bases that match TRBD2. Germline CDR1 is SGHRS and CDR2 is YFSETQ. Trimming removed 0 bases from V and 6 bases from J; junction bases left unmatched: 0. This CDR3 spans 14 amino acids.

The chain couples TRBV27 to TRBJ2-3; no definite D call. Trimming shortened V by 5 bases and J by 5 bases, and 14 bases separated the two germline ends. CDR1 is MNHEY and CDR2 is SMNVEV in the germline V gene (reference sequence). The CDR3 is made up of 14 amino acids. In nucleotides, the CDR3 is TGTGCCAGCAGTAAACCCGGTCTTCTAGATACGCAGTATTTT. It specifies CASSKPGLLDTQYF.

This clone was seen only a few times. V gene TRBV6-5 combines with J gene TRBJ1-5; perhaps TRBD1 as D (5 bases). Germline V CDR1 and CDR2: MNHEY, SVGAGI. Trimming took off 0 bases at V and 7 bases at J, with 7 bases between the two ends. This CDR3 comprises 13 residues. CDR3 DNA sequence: TGTGCCAGCAGTTACTCGCGACAGCAGCCCCAGCATTTT. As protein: CASSYSRQQPQHF.

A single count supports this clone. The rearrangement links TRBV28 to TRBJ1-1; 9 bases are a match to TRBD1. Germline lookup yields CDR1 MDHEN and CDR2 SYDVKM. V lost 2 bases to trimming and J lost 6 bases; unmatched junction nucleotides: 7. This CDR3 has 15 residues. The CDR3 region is CASSLGGQGGAEAFF. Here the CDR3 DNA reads TGTGCCAGCAGTTTAGGGGGACAGGGAGGAGCTGAAGCTTTCTTT.

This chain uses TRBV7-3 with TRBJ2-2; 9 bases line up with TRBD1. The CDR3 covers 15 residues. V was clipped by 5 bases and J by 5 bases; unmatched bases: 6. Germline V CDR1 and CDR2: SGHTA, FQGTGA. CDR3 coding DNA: TGTGCCAGCAGCCCGGACAGGGGTAGGACCGGGGAGCTGTTTTTT. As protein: CASSPDRGRTGELFF.

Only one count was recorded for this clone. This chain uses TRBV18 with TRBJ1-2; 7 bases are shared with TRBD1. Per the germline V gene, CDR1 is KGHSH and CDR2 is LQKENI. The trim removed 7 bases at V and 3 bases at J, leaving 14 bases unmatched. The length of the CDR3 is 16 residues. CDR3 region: CASFLVGDRSHYGYTF. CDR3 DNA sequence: TGTGCCAGCTTCCTAGTCGGGGACAGATCCCACTATGGCTACACCTTC. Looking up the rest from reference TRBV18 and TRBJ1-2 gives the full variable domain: NAGVMQNPRHLVRRRGQEARLRCSPMKGHSHVYWYRQLPEEGLKFMVYLQKENIIDESGMPKERFSAEFPKEGPSILRIQQVVRGDSAAYFCASFLVGDRSHYGYTFGSGTRLTVV.

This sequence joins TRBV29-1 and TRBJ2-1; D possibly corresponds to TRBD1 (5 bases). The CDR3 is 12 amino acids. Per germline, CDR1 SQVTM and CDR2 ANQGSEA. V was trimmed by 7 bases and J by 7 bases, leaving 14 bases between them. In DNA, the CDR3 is TGCAGCGGAGGACAACTTAGAAATGAGCAGTTCTTC. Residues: CSGGQLRNEQFF.

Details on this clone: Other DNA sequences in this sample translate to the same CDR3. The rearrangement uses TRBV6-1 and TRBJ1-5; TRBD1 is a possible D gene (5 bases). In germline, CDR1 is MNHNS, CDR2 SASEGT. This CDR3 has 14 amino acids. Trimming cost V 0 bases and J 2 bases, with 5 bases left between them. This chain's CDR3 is CASSEAGGNQPQHF. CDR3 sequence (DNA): TGTGCCAGCAGTGAAGCAGGGGGCAATCAGCCCCAGCATTTT.

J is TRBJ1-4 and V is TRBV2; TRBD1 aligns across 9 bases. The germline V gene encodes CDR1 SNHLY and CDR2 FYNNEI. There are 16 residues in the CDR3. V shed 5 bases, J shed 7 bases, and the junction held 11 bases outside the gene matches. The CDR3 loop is CASSYLTGGATEKLFF. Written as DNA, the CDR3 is TGTGCCAGCAGTTACCTAACAGGGGGCGCGACTGAAAAACTGTTTTTT.

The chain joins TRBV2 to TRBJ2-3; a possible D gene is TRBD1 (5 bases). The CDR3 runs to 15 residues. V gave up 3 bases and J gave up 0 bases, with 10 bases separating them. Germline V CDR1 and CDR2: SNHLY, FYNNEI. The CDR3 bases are TGTGCCAGCAGTGATCAGGGTTCCAGCACAGATACGCAGTATTTT. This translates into CASSDQGSSTDTQYF.

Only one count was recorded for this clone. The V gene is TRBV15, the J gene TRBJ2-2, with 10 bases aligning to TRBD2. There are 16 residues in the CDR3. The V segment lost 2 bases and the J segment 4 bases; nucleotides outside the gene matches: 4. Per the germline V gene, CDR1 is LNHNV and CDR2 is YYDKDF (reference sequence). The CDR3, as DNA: TGTGCCACCAGCAGACCTAGCGGGGGAACCACCGGGGAGCTGTTTTTT. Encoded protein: CATSRPSGGTTGELFF.

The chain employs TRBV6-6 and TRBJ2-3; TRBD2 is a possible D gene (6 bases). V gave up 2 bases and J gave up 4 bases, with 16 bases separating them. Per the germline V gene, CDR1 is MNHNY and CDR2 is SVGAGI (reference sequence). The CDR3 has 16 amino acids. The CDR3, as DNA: TGTGCCAGCAGTTACGCTTCGGGAGTAGGCGCAGATACGCAGTATTTT. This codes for CASSYASGVGADTQYF.

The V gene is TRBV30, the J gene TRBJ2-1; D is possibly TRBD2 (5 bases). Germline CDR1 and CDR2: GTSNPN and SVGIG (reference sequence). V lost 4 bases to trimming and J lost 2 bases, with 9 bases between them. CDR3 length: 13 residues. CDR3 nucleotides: TGTGCCTGGACTAAGACTACCTACAATGAGCAGTTCTTC. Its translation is CAWTKTTYNEQFF.

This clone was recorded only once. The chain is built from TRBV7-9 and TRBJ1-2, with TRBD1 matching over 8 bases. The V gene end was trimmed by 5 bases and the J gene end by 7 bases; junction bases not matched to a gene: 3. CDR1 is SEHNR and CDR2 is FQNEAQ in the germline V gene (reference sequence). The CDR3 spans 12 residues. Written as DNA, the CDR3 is TGTGCCAGCAGCCCAGACAGGGGTGGCTACACCTTC. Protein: CASSPDRGGYTF.